What follows are 20 T cell receptor beta chains derived from one specimen sequenced in a study of cytomegalovirus exposure and HLA in healthy donors. PCR involved 60 Vbeta and 13 Jbeta primers. The method was immunoSEQ multiplex PCR; TCRdb's version includes in-frame clones alone and lacks a portion of them. The table records roughly 220,000 clones, 70% to 85% of them present only once. Sequenced: PBMCs. The receptor set was obtained from a man aged 50-60 years in good health and CMV-seronegative.

This chain connects TRBV5-1 to TRBJ2-2; the match to TRBD1 covers 7 bases. V dropped 3 bases and J dropped 4; count of bases not matched to a gene: 0. The germline CDR1 and CDR2 sequences are SGHRS and YFSETQ. The CDR3 is 13 amino acids. CDR3 bases: TGCGCCAGCAGCTACAGGGGCACCGGGGAGCTGTTTTTT. Protein product: CASSYRGTGELFF.

This clone has more than one count but fewer than ten. This chain uses TRBV9 with TRBJ2-3; 10 positions match TRBD2. Germline trimming cut 4 bases from V and 6 bases from J; bases unmatched to any gene: 20. CDR3 length: 19 residues. Looked up from germline, CDR1 is SGDLS and CDR2 is YYNGEE. The CDR3 DNA reads TGTGCCAGCAGCCCACCCATGGGGCTAGCGGGAGTCAAAACCGATACGCAGTATTTT. Its protein is CASSPPMGLAGVKTDTQYF.

CDR3 bases: TGTGCCAGTAGAGGCGGGACTAATGAAAAACTGTTTTTT. This sequence encodes CASRGGTNEKLFF. The chain joins TRBV19 to TRBJ1-4; no definite D call. Germline V gene lookup returns CDR1 LNHDA and CDR2 SQIVND (reference sequence). The V end lost 6 bases, the J end lost 2 bases, and 7 bases lay between the germline ends. The CDR3 totals 13 residues.

This clone occurred once. V is TRBV29-1 and J is TRBJ2-1, with 7 bases that match TRBD2. The CDR3 sequence is 14 residues long. J lost 3 bases, V lost 3 bases, and 5 bases had no gene match. Germline V CDR1 and CDR2: SQVTM, ANQGSEA. The CDR3 DNA reads TGCAGCGTTGAGGGGGGGGTGAGCTACAATGAGCAGTTCTTC. It translates to CSVEGGVSYNEQFF.

Here the CDR3 reads CASTQGAGVGEQYF. The DNA for the CDR3 is TGTGCCTCAACCCAGGGGGCGGGAGTCGGCGAGCAGTACTTC. This rearrangement joins TRBV7-2 to TRBJ2-7; the D gene is possibly TRBD1 (8 bases). Germline V CDR1 and CDR2: SGHTA, FQGNSA. Trimming took off 11 bases at V and 6 bases at J, with 23 bases between the two ends. The CDR3 runs to 14 residues.

This chain connects TRBV13 to TRBJ2-3; 9 nucleotides agree with TRBD2. This CDR3 region has 14 residues. CDR1 and CDR2 from the germline V gene are PRHDT and FYEKMQ (reference sequence). The J segment lost 4 bases and the V segment lost 3 bases, leaving 2 bases of the junction unmatched. The CDR3 DNA reads TGTGCCAGCAGCTTGGGACTAGCCGCAGATACGCAGTATTTT. Residues: CASSLGLAADTQYF.

The J gene is TRBJ1-5, the V gene TRBV27; the match to TRBD1 covers 8 bases. The germline V gene encodes CDR1 MNHEY and CDR2 SMNVEV (reference sequence). CDR3 length: 16 amino acids. V gave up 1 base and J gave up 6 bases; unmatched junction bases: 8. The DNA for the CDR3 is TGTGCCAGCAGTTTATATAGGACAGGGCAAGGTCAGCCCCAGCATTTT. Protein product: CASSLYRTGQGQPQHF.

This clone occurred a few times. The rearrangement links TRBV5-1 to TRBJ2-5, with 15 bases that match TRBD2. Germline V lookup: CDR1 SGHRS, CDR2 YFSETQ. There are 16 residues in the CDR3. V shed 3 bases and J 2 bases; nucleotides not matched to a gene: 2. CDR3 residues: CASSSGLAGGQETQYF. CDR3 sequence (DNA): TGCGCCAGCAGCTCCGGACTAGCGGGAGGGCAAGAGACCCAGTACTTC.

The sample holds a few counts of this clone. The rearrangement joins TRBV7-9 to TRBJ2-3; tentatively, D is TRBD1 (6 bases). There are 14 residues in the CDR3. Trimming took 7 bases from V and 5 from J, leaving 16 bases between them. Germline lookup yields CDR1 SEHNR and CDR2 FQNEAQ (reference sequence). The CDR3 DNA sequence: TGTGCCAGCAACAATAGGGGGAGTGGAGATACGCAGTATTTT. It specifies CASNNRGSGDTQYF.

V is TRBV27 and J is TRBJ1-2; tentatively, D is TRBD1 (5 bases). Germline V CDR1 and CDR2: MNHEY, SMNVEV (reference sequence). The CDR3 contains 15 residues. V lost 5 bases and J lost 13, with 26 bases in between. CDR3 protein: CASSRRQSLSMACTF. CDR3 bases: TGTGCCAGCAGTCGCCGACAGAGTCTATCTATGGCTTGCACCTTC.

This chain joins TRBV25-1 and TRBJ1-2; 12 bases fit TRBD1. CDR1 MGHDK and CDR2 SYGVNS come from the germline V gene. This CDR3 region has 15 residues. With 4 bases clipped from V and 6 bases from J, the junction kept 6 bases outside the gene matches. CDR3 sequence reads: CASSAGDRGRDGYTF. Written as DNA, the CDR3 is TGTGCCAGCAGTGCGGGGGACAGGGGGCGTGATGGCTACACCTTC.

The genes are TRBV5-4 and TRBJ2-1, with 7 bases that match TRBD1. Trimming cost V 4 bases and J 4 bases; bases outside gene matches: 11. The CDR3 extends over 16 amino acids. CDR1 is SGHNT, CDR2 YYREEE, per germline (reference sequence). For the CDR3, the DNA is TGTGCCAGCAGCCCCGGGACAGAGCCACTTTACAATGAGCAGTTCTTC. This sequence encodes CASSPGTEPLYNEQFF.

The CDR3 protein is CASNDPRTKGSYEQYF. In nucleotides, the CDR3 is TGTGCCAGCAACGATCCCAGGACTAAAGGATCCTACGAGCAGTACTTC. This chain joins TRBV28 and TRBJ2-7; possibly TRBD2 for D (6 bases). The CDR3 is made up of 16 amino acids. Per the germline V gene, CDR1 is MDHEN and CDR2 is SYDVKM. V was shortened by 7 bases and J by 1 base, with 20 bases between the two germline ends.

The rearrangement joins TRBV13 to TRBJ2-5; 7 bases fit TRBD1. Germline V CDR1 and CDR2: PRHDT, FYEKMQ (reference sequence). The CDR3 totals 13 residues. Unmatched junction bases numbered 5, after V lost 5 bases and J lost 5 bases. The CDR3 region has the DNA TGTGCCAGCAGCCCACGCAGGGGGGAGACCCAGTACTTC. This translates into CASSPRRGETQYF.

As concerns this clone: The sample has other DNA sequences that encode this CDR3 too. V and J are TRBV10-3 and TRBJ2-7; possibly TRBD1 for D (6 bases). This CDR3 region has 16 residues. V lost 4 bases to trimming and J lost 1 base, with 17 bases between them. Germline lookup yields CDR1 ENHRY and CDR2 SYGVKD. The CDR3 sequence is CAISALQDSSSYEQYF. The CDR3 bases are TGTGCCATCAGTGCACTTCAGGACAGCAGTTCCTACGAGCAGTACTTC.

The V gene is TRBV5-5, the J gene TRBJ1-4, with TRBD1 matching over 10 bases. This CDR3 is built from 14 residues. Germline V gene lookup returns CDR1 SGHKS and CDR2 YYEKEE (reference sequence). Unmatched junction bases numbered 5, after V lost 4 bases and J lost 8 bases. CDR3 in DNA: TGTGCCAGCAGCGTGGGACAGGGGTACGAAAAACTGTTTTTT. This encodes CASSVGQGYEKLFF.

The CDR3 reads CASSISPGSSGANVLTF. CDR3 nucleotides: TGTGCCAGCAGCATTTCGCCGGGTTCCTCTGGGGCCAACGTCCTGACTTTC. The V call is TRBV9, the J call TRBJ2-6; unclear D gene. Germline values: CDR1 SGDLS, CDR2 YYNGEE. This CDR3 comprises 17 residues. The germline V and J ends were trimmed by 4 bases and 0 bases, with 14 bases remaining between them.

This chain joins TRBV11-2 and TRBJ1-5; D is perhaps TRBD1 (6 bases). Per the germline V gene, CDR1 is SGHAT and CDR2 is FQNNGV. The CDR3 contains 14 residues. V was trimmed by 3 bases and J by 3 bases, leaving 9 bases between them. DNA of the CDR3: TGTGCCAGCAGCTTGGACAGTCTCAATCAGCCCCAGCATTTT. Its translation is CASSLDSLNQPQHF.

As to this clone: Other DNA sequences in this specimen translate into the identical CDR3. This CDR3 reads CASSVVGGDTEAFF. Here the CDR3 DNA reads TGTGCCAGCAGCGTAGTCGGGGGGGACACTGAAGCTTTCTTT. This chain connects TRBV9 to TRBJ1-1, with D possibly being TRBD1 (5 bases). V dropped 0 bases and J dropped 3 bases, with 9 bases sitting between them. The CDR3 is made up of 14 amino acids. CDR1 is SGDLS, CDR2 YYNGEE, per germline.

The CDR3 DNA follows: TGTGCCAGCAGCTACCCAGGGGGGTACAATGAGCAGTTCTTC. Encoded protein: CASSYPGGYNEQFF. This sequence joins TRBV7-9 and TRBJ2-1; a weak D match, TRBD1 (7 bases). This CDR3 has 14 amino acids. Germline CDR1 SEHNR, CDR2 FQNEAQ (reference sequence). The V end was cut by 4 bases, the J end by 4 bases, with 11 bases between.